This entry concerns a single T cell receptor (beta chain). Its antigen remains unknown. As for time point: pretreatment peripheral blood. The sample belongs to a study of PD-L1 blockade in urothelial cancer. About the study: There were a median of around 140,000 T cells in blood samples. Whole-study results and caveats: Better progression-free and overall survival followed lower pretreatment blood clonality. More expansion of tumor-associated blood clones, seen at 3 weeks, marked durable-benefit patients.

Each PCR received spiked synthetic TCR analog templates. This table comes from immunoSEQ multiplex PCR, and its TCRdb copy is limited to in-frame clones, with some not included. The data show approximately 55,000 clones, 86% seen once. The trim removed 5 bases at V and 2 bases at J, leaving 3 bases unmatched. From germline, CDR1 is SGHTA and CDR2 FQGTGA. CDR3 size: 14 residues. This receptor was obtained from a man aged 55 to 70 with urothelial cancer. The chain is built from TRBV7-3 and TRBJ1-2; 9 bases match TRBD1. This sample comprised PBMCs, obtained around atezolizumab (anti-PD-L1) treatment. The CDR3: CASSTGTGNYGYTF. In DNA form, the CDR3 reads TGTGCCAGCAGCACCGGGACAGGGAACTATGGCTACACCTTC. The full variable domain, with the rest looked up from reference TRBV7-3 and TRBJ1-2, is GAGVSQTPSNKVTEKGKYVELRCDPISGHTALYWYRQSLGQGPEFLIYFQGTGAADDSGLPNDRFFAVRPEGSVSTLKIQRTERGDSAVYLCASSTGTGNYGYTFGSGTRLTVV.